The following is a TCR beta chain sequence with its context. The data were produced by immunoSEQ multiplex PCR, yet TCRdb's version contains in-frame clones alone and is incomplete. The repertoire has around 53,000 clones, 70% to 90% of them found once; the top ten carry less than 3.5%. The sample comes from a study of control samples from healthy donors and cancer patients. Germline V gene data show CDR1 as SGHRS and CDR2 as YFSETQ. The CDR3 contains 17 residues. Trimming took 0 bases from V and 7 from J, leaving 17 bases between them. The chain has TRBV5-1 and TRBJ1-6; D gene ambiguous. Sequenced material: PBMCs. This clonotype originated in a woman in her forties or fifties with lung cancer. CDR3 nucleotide sequence: TGCGCCAGCAGCTTGGAAGGACCGAGGGTCCCCAATTCACCCCTCCACTTT. Protein sequence: CASSLEGPRVPNSPLHF. The full variable domain, in which reference TRBV5-1 and TRBJ1-6 provide the parts outside the CDR3, is KAGVTQTPRYLIKTRGQQVTLSCSPISGHRSVSWYQQTPGQGLQFLFEYFSETQRNKGNFPGRFSGRQFSNSRSEMNVSTLELGDSALYLCASSLEGPRVPNSPLHFGNGTRLTVT.